This entry is about one T cell receptor beta chain. It lacks a known antigen. No much larger clone is present one base from it, and per-base qualities are unavailable. This sample is part of a study of Ad26.COV2.S vaccination and SARS-CoV-2 variants (dated by TCRdb to the early 2020s). Study-wide context: Vaccine-arm donors were drawn from COV1001, a multicentre, randomized, double-blind, placebo-controlled phase I-IIa trial of Ad26.COV2.S in healthy adults. Ad26.COV2.S was given intramuscularly at 5x10^10 or 1x10^11 viral particles, as a single shot or as two shots 56 days apart. Sequencing of the TCRbeta repertoire served to evaluate the specificity and breadth of SARS-CoV-2-reactive T cell receptors following Ad26.COV2.S vaccination. The TCR-sequenced set comprised approximately 32 samples: some 20 Ad26.COV2.S vaccine recipients, 5 placebo recipients and 8 SARS-CoV-2 convalescent individuals. Participants in the trial were split at random into five groups of five each, receiving low-dose or high-dose Ad26.COV2.S once or twice, or else placebo on both occasions. Throughout the experiments and outcome assessment, investigators stayed blinded to trial group allocation. What the study reported, not specific to this receptor: The authors noted that the TCR breadth and depth analyses may have underestimated total T cell responses. Substantial breadth of spike-specific CD8+ and CD4+ T cell responses was reported after vaccination. Non-spike TCR breadth was comparable between vaccine and placebo recipients, consistent with the vaccine containing only spike. The study was not powered for comparison of responses between vaccine doses or regimens. Higher spike-specific TCR breadth was observed in Ad26.COV2.S recipients than in placebo recipients (P = 0.0014).

The immunoSEQ Assay was the method used to sequence TCRbeta CDR3 regions. After extraction, genomic DNA underwent amplification by bias-controlled multiplex PCR, followed by high-throughput sequencing. In the original analysis: To quantify the absolute abundance of every unique TCRbeta CDR3 region, sequences were collapsed and filtered. T cell fraction was estimated by normalization of TCRbeta template counts to usable DNA, with usable DNA being measured through amplification of reference genes present in all nucleated cells. Repertoire TCRs were annotated as SARS-CoV-2-specific by exact matching of V gene, CDR3 amino acid sequence and J gene to a known reactive TCR set. MIRA supplied the reference SARS-CoV-2 TCR set, which was filtered for enrichment in COVID-19-positive ImmuneCODE repertoires so that public or cross-reactive TCRs were removed. Using the MIRA antigens, annotated TCRs were further analysed by specific ORF or by position within an ORF. Breadth was defined as annotated unique rearrangements over total unique productive rearrangements; depth was the summed frequency of those rearrangements. Group comparisons of TCR breadth used two-sided Wilcoxon rank-sum tests. TCRdb carries this immuneACCESS record with in-frame sequences only. Its versions omit some clonotypes, under half of them owing to an unresolved V gene in the studies checked, with the rest unexplained. V and J calls and clone size are those listed in that table; D and trimming were worked out from the DNA. The sample table lists more than 300,000 clones, 88% of them with a count of one. About 6.4% of the sample comes from the top ten.

What the treatment or condition label conveys for this sample: around 19 received Ad26.COV2.S at low or high dose, single or two shots; 5 received placebo; per-sample allocation not given. Repertoires of vaccine and placebo recipients were sequenced from samples taken on day 63 after the first injection. In Cohort 1b, some 25 adults aged 18-55 years were enrolled at a single site in Boston, USA, between 29 July and 7 August 2020. Ad26.COV2.S was a replication-incompetent adenovirus type 26 vector expressing a prefusion-stabilized SARS-CoV-2 spike protein from the original Wuhan strain. Inclusive of the bounding cysteine and phenylalanine, the CDR3 is 18 residues long. Just CDR3 DNA is preserved here, 54 bases in frame from base 1. CDR1 and CDR2 (MGHRA, YSYEKL) derive from the germline V gene. Relative to germline, V is missing 4 bases and J is missing 0 bases, with 12 bases of the junction outside any gene match.

The rearranged chain carries TRBV4-1 and TRBJ1-1; 9 central nucleotides agree with TRBD1. Here the sequenced sample was peripheral blood, taken in a trial of Ad26.COV2.S vaccine versus placebo. The clonotype originates from a person between 18 and 59 years old who received the Ad26.COV2.S COVID-19 vaccine or a placebo. The CDR3 has the sequence CASSPTPGTGRMNTEAFF. The nucleotide sequence reads as follows: TGCGCCAGCAGCCCAACACCCGGGACAGGGAGAATGAACACTGAAGCTTTCTTT.